Following are 27 T cell receptor beta chains from one sample sequenced in a study of metastatic and nonmetastatic thyroid tumors. Among the patients, none had received any treatment before thyroid surgery. TCRdb reprocessed the PCR reads using MiXCR. The data hold approximately 25,000 clones, with 10% to 15% observed a single time. Sequences were obtained from blood. These receptors originate from a female donor with papillary thyroid cancer or a benign thyroid nodule (not recorded which). Some clones in this sample may be carry-over from other donors' samples.

On this clone itself: Given a much more abundant clone one base away, this may be a read error. The sample holds other DNA sequences that translate to the same CDR3. CDR3 DNA: TGTGCCAGTAGGCGAGCGGGAGTCTACAATGAGCAGTTCTTC. Its protein is CASRRAGVYNEQFF. The chain uses TRBV19 and TRBJ2-1, with TRBD2 matching over 8 bases. With 6 bases clipped from V and 3 bases from J, the junction kept 4 bases outside the gene matches. Germline CDR1 is LNHDA and CDR2 is SQIVND (reference sequence). The CDR3 totals 14 residues.

J is TRBJ2-5 and V is TRBV6-1, with 7 bases aligning to TRBD1. The DNA end is more similar to TRBJ2-1, so the J call may be wrong. The germline V gene has CDR1 MNHNS and CDR2 SASEGT. The CDR3 length is 16 residues. The CDR3 here is CASRDRVRGIWNEQFF. CDR3 coding DNA: TGTGCCAGCAGAGACAGGGTTCGCGGAATTTGGAATGAGCAGTTCTTC.

This clone was observed at least ten times. The V call is TRBV5-5, the J call TRBJ2-1, with 7 bases fitting TRBD2. The CDR3 is made up of 18 amino acids. Germline CDR1 SGHKS, CDR2 YYEKEE (reference sequence). V lost 3 bases and J lost 7; bases outside the gene matches: 19. CDR3 DNA sequence: TGTGCCAGCAGCTGGGAACCGGCGCTAGCGGCCAAAAAGAATGAGCAGTTCTTC. This encodes CASSWEPALAAKKNEQFF.

The CDR3 here is CASRWTDLDTGELFF. For the CDR3, the DNA is TGTGCCAGCAGGTGGACAGATCTCGACACCGGGGAGCTGTTTTTT. The chain is built from TRBV11-2 and TRBJ2-2, with a possible D match to TRBD1 (6 bases). Trimming left V 6 bases short and J 3 bases short, with 14 bases between. This CDR3 is built from 15 residues. CDR1 and CDR2 (germline): SGHAT, FQNNGV.

This clone occurred many times. The rearrangement links TRBV28 to TRBJ2-1, with 7 bases fitting TRBD2. The length of the CDR3 is 14 residues. Trimming at V came to 7 bases and at J to 1 base, leaving 4 bases not matched to a gene. CDR1 is MDHEN and CDR2 is SYDVKM in the germline V gene. The DNA of the CDR3 is TGTGCCAGCATTGGCGGGGGATCCTACAATGAGCAGTTCTTC. Its translation: CASIGGGSYNEQFF.

By sample fraction, this clone is medium-sized. This sequence joins TRBV5-1 and TRBJ2-2, with D possibly being TRBD1 (6 bases). Germline CDR1 SGHRS, CDR2 YFSETQ. This CDR3 is 16 amino acids long. The V end lost 2 bases, the J end lost 1 base, and 12 bases lay between the germline ends. CDR3 sequence reads: CASSFISGQNTGELFF. The DNA for the CDR3 is TGCGCCAGCAGCTTTATATCGGGACAGAACACCGGGGAGCTGTTTTTT.

This clone appeared many times. The same CDR3 arises from other DNA sequences in this sample as well. The chain recombines TRBV18 with TRBJ2-5; D gene uncertain. The germline CDR1 and CDR2 sequences are KGHSH and LQKENI. The CDR3 length is 15 residues. The V end lost 3 bases, the J end lost 1 base, and 12 bases lay between the germline ends. CDR3 amino acids: CASSPSRTGQETQYF. The CDR3 bases are TGTGCCAGCTCACCGTCAAGGACCGGCCAAGAGACCCAGTACTTC. The full variable domain, rest sourced from reference TRBV18 and TRBJ2-5, is NAGVMQNPRHLVRRRGQEARLRCSPMKGHSHVYWYRQLPEEGLKFMVYLQKENIIDESGMPKERFSAEFPKEGPSILRIQQVVRGDSAAYFCASSPSRTGQETQYFGPGTRLLVL.

This clone was recorded at least ten times. V and J are TRBV7-2 and TRBJ2-4; D unclear. The CDR3 has 15 amino acids. Trimming stripped 4 bases from V and 4 bases from J, with 14 bases between. Looked up from germline, CDR1 is SGHTA and CDR2 is FQGNSA. This CDR3 is CASSSRVEAKNIQYF. The CDR3 DNA sequence: TGTGCCAGCAGCTCCCGTGTAGAAGCAAAAAACATTCAGTACTTC.

This clone was counted a few times. The J gene is TRBJ1-1, the V gene TRBV6-1; a possible D gene is TRBD1 (5 bases). The CDR3 is 13 residues long. The ends were cut back, 11 bases at V and 3 bases at J, with 16 bases in the middle. The V gene's germline CDR1 is MNHNS and CDR2 SASEGT. CDR3 residues: CAAGVEGDTEAFF. The CDR3 coding sequence is TGTGCCGCGGGGGTCGAAGGGGACACTGAAGCTTTCTTT.

The sample holds many counts of this clone. This could be a read error, since a much larger clone is one nucleotide away. Other DNA sequences in this sample translate to the same CDR3. V is TRBV2 and J is TRBJ1-2; TRBD1 agrees at 7 bases. This CDR3 has 14 amino acids. From germline, CDR1 is SNHLY and CDR2 FYNNEI. V shed 6 bases, J shed 5 bases, and the junction held 9 bases outside the gene matches. The CDR3 nucleotides are TGTGCCAGCAGGGCTCAGCAGGGGGTTTATGGCTACACCTTC. It yields the protein CASRAQQGVYGYTF.

This clone was seen ten or more times. The CDR3 protein is CASSEAYTLKTGRYNEQFF. CDR3 nucleotide sequence: TGTGCCAGCAGTGAAGCGTACACCTTGAAAACAGGGCGATACAATGAGCAGTTCTTC. The chain links TRBV6-1 to TRBJ2-1; D may be TRBD1 (6 bases). V was clipped by 0 bases and J by 4 bases, with 22 bases between them. The CDR3 sequence is 19 residues long. Germline V gene lookup returns CDR1 MNHNS and CDR2 SASEGT.

Many counts were recorded for this clone. The chain uses TRBV15 and TRBJ2-3; D is unresolved. Looked up from germline, CDR1 is LNHNV and CDR2 is YYDKDF (reference sequence). Trimming shortened V by 0 bases and J by 2 bases, and 6 bases separated the two germline ends. CDR3 length: 14 amino acids. The CDR3 loop is CATSRDRTTDTQYF. CDR3 DNA: TGTGCCACCAGCAGAGACAGGACCACAGATACGCAGTATTTT.

J is TRBJ1-6 and V is TRBV12-3 or TRBV12-4; D is uncertain. This CDR3 has 14 residues. The germline V and J ends were trimmed by 3 bases and 9 bases, with 12 bases remaining between them. CDR3 nucleotides: TGTGCCAGCAGTTTGTCCCTCTGGGGTTCACCCCTCCACTTT. Translating it yields CASSLSLWGSPLHF.

In its sample, this clone was seen many times. The chain links TRBV19 to TRBJ1-3; D may be TRBD1 (5 bases). Deletions cut 7 bases from V and 9 bases from J, with 16 bases between. The germline V gene encodes CDR1 LNHDA and CDR2 SQIVND (reference sequence). The CDR3 is 13 residues long. The CDR3 here is CASTRTPQGTIYF. CDR3 DNA: TGTGCCAGTACTCGGACACCCCAAGGCACCATATATTTT.

The gene calls are TRBV28 and TRBJ1-2; 8 bases match TRBD1. The junction had 14 bases not matched to a gene; V was cut back by 0 bases and J by 11 bases. CDR1 is MDHEN and CDR2 is SYDVKM in the germline V gene. The CDR3 sequence is 16 residues long. Here the CDR3 DNA reads TGTGCCAGCAGTTTATGGGATCGACAGGGGCATTCAGGATACACCTTC. Residues: CASSLWDRQGHSGYTF.

This clone was seen repeatedly, ten times or more. The J gene is TRBJ2-7, the V gene TRBV20-1; TRBD1 matches 9 bases. Germline V lookup: CDR1 DFQATT, CDR2 SNEGSKA (reference sequence). The CDR3 has 15 amino acids. V lost 6 bases to trimming and J lost 2 bases; unmatched junction nucleotides: 11. The CDR3 sequence: CSANPVGTGTYEQYF. The DNA for the CDR3 is TGCAGTGCAAACCCAGTCGGGACAGGGACCTACGAGCAGTACTTC.

This clone was counted at least ten times. The chain couples TRBV5-1 to TRBJ2-3, with D perhaps being TRBD1 or TRBD2 (5 bases each). Germline lookup yields CDR1 SGHRS and CDR2 YFSETQ. This CDR3 has 15 amino acids. The ends were cut back, 1 base at V and 3 bases at J, with 12 bases in the middle. The CDR3 DNA is TGCGCCAGCAGCTTGCAGACGGGGCCAACAGATACGCAGTATTTT. It translates to CASSLQTGPTDTQYF.

This clone was recorded many times. The chain has TRBV19 and TRBJ2-2; 12 bases fit TRBD2. The CDR3 runs 16 residues. Trimming removed 5 bases from V and 4 bases from J; junction bases left unmatched: 5. Germline CDR1 is LNHDA and CDR2 is SQIVND (reference sequence). The chain's CDR3 is CASSFPSGRATGELFF. The CDR3, as DNA: TGTGCCAGTAGTTTTCCTAGCGGGAGGGCCACCGGGGAGCTGTTTTTT. Variable domain in full (rest from reference TRBV19 and TRBJ2-2): DGGITQSPKYLFRKEGQNVTLSCEQNLNHDAMYWYRQDPGQGLRLIYYSQIVNDFQKGDIAEGYSVSREKKESFPLTVTSAQKNPTAFYLCASSFPSGRATGELFFGEGSRLTVL.

This chain connects TRBV11-2 to TRBJ2-7; perhaps TRBD2 as D (6 bases). Germline assignment: CDR1 SGHAT and CDR2 FQNNGV. V shed 4 bases and J shed 4 bases, with 20 bases lying between them. The CDR3 consists of 16 residues. DNA of the CDR3: TGTGCCAGCAGCTCCGTCTCCTGGACTATGGAGTACGAGCAGTACTTC. Protein product: CASSSVSWTMEYEQYF. Looking up the rest from reference TRBV11-2 and TRBJ2-7 gives the full variable domain: EAGVAQSPRYKIIEKRQSVAFWCNPISGHATLYWYQQILGQGPKLLIQFQNNGVVDDSQLPKDRFSAERLKGVDSTLKIQPAKLEDSAVYLCASSSVSWTMEYEQYFGPGTRLTVT.

The chain combines TRBV10-1 with TRBJ2-7; perhaps TRBD2 as D (6 bases). The germline V gene has CDR1 WNHNN and CDR2 SYGVQD (reference sequence). The CDR3 spans 16 residues. Trimming took 3 bases from V and 0 from J, leaving 15 bases between them. The CDR3 here is CASSDGSAGSSYEQYF. The CDR3 DNA reads TGCGCCAGCAGTGACGGGTCGGCGGGGAGCTCCTACGAGCAGTACTTC.

Many counts were recorded for this clone. This chain connects TRBV10-2 to TRBJ2-7, with D unresolved. V shed 2 bases and J shed 2 bases, with 19 bases lying between them. This CDR3 contains 17 residues. Germline CDR1 WSHSY, CDR2 SAAADI. The CDR3 nucleotides read TGCGCCAGCAGTGAGATCGATGCTGGAGTTGGTCCCTACGAGCAGTACTTC. Amino acids: CASSEIDAGVGPYEQYF.

The chain employs TRBV5-1 and TRBJ1-1, with 8 bases that match TRBD1. CDR3 length: 15 residues. V trimming: 4 bases; J trimming: 0 bases; junction bases outside the gene matches: 5. Germline CDR1 and CDR2: SGHRS and YFSETQ. The CDR3 protein is CASSPTGALNTEAFF. CDR3 DNA sequence: TGCGCCAGCAGCCCGACAGGGGCCCTGAACACTGAAGCTTTCTTT.

This clone was found many times. The chain carries TRBV10-3 and TRBJ2-1; maybe TRBD2 (5 bases). The ends were cut back, 6 bases at V and 6 bases at J, with 15 bases in the middle. The CDR3 extends over 14 amino acids. Per germline, CDR1 ENHRY and CDR2 SYGVKD. CDR3 sequence (DNA): TGTGCCATCAGGGACCGACGGGGATCCAATGAGCAGTTCTTC. Its protein product is CAIRDRRGSNEQFF.

This clone appeared many times. The chain uses TRBV18 and TRBJ2-1; TRBD2 aligns across 7 bases. With 4 bases clipped from V and 0 bases from J, the junction kept 0 bases outside the gene matches. Germline V gives CDR1 KGHSH, CDR2 LQKENI. The CDR3 contains 14 residues. The CDR3 DNA is TGTGCCAGCTCACGCGGGAGCTCCTACAATGAGCAGTTCTTC. Translated, it gives CASSRGSSYNEQFF.

This clone was seen repeatedly, ten times or more. This chain links TRBV5-6 with TRBJ2-5; 9 bases line up with TRBD1. Per germline, CDR1 SGHDT and CDR2 YYEEEE. The CDR3 runs 16 residues. The trim removed 4 bases at V and 5 bases at J, leaving 12 bases unmatched. In nucleotides, the CDR3 is TGTGCCAGCAGCACTATTCAGACAGGGGGTCGGGAGACCCAGTACTTC. Its protein product is CASSTIQTGGRETQYF. Filled out from reference TRBV5-6 and TRBJ2-5, the complete variable domain reads DAGVTQSPTHLIKTRGQQVTLRCSPKSGHDTVSWYQQALGQGPQFIFQYYEEEERQRGNFPDRFSGHQFPNYSSELNVNALLLGDSALYLCASSTIQTGGRETQYFGPGTRLLVL.

This chain uses TRBV18 with TRBJ2-7, with 9 bases aligning to TRBD1. J was trimmed by 5 bases and V by 5 bases; bases with no gene match: 10. The CDR3 extends over 15 amino acids. CDR1 and CDR2 (germline): KGHSH, LQKENI. CDR3 nucleotide sequence: TGTGCCAGCTCAGCGTGGAACAGGGGGCGCGACGAGCAGTACTTC. Protein sequence: CASSAWNRGRDEQYF.

The chain has TRBV6-6 and TRBJ2-1, with a possible D match to TRBD2 (6 bases). The germline gives CDR1 MNHNY, CDR2 SVGAGI (reference sequence). Between the trimmed V and J ends, which lost 2 bases and 7 bases, there was a span of 15 bases. This CDR3 is built from 15 residues. The chain's CDR3 is CASSYRAEGRNEQFF. The CDR3 DNA reads as TGTGCCAGCAGTTACAGGGCGGAGGGGAGGAATGAGCAGTTCTTC.